This TCR beta chain originates from a study of blood T cell repertoires in COVID-19. Study summary: Sites in the United States, Italy and Spain provided acute and convalescent COVID-19 samples. Nucleic acid was either cDNA or gDNA, and it came from T cells, B-cell-depleted T cells, or PBMCs.

As handled by the study authors: From reference gene primer amplification, estimates of nucleated cell counts were derived. The assay was immunoSEQ multiplex PCR, and TCRdb's table has in-frame clones only and misses some. V, J and clone size were drawn from that table, and D and trimming were deduced from the DNA. In the table there are about 100,000 clones, roughly 87% of which are singletons. With 3 bases removed from V and 8 bases from J, the gap between germline ends came to 13 bases. The length of the CDR3 is 13 residues. Germline assignment: CDR1 MDHEN and CDR2 SYDVKM. The rearrangement uses TRBV28 and TRBJ1-1, with a tentative D call TRBD1 (5 bases). This sequence originates from a man aged 25-45 years in a cohort sampled during active COVID-19. Input material: peripheral blood. In DNA, the CDR3 is TGTGCCAGCAGTTTTGGGGCAGAGCTAGAAGCTTTCTTT. Translated, it gives CASSFGAELEAFF.